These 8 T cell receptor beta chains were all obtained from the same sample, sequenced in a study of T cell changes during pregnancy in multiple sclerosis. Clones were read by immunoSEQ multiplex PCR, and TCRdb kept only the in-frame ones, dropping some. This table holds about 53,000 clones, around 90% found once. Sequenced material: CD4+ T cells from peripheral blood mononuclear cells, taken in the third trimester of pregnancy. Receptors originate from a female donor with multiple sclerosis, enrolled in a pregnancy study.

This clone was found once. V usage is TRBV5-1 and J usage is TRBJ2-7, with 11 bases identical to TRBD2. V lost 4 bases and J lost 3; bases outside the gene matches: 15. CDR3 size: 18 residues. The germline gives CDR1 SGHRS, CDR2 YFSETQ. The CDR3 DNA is TGCGCCAGCAGCCCCGCGGGGCTCACTAGCGGGGGCCTCTACGAGCAGTACTTC. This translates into CASSPAGLTSGGLYEQYF.

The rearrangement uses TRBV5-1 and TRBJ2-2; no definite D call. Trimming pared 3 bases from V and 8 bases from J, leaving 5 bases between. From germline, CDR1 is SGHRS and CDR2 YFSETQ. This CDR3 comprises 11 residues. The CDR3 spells CASSSSGELFF. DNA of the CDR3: TGCGCCAGCAGCTCCTCTGGGGAGCTGTTTTTT.

The CDR3 region has the DNA TGTGCCAGCAGTCCGGACAGGGTTTCTACTGAAGCTTTCTTT. Translating gives CASSPDRVSTEAFF. The V call is TRBV27, the J call TRBJ1-1; 8 bases map to TRBD1. The CDR3 is made up of 14 amino acids. V shed 5 bases, J shed 5 bases, and the junction held 7 bases outside the gene matches. Germline V gene data show CDR1 as MNHEY and CDR2 as SMNVEV (reference sequence).

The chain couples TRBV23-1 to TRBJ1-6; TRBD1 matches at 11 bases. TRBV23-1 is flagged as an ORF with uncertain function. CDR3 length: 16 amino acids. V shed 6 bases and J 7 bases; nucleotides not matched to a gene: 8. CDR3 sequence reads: CASSLRTGGLNSPLHF. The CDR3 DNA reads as TGCGCCAGCAGCCTCAGGACAGGGGGCCTGAATTCACCCCTCCACTTT.

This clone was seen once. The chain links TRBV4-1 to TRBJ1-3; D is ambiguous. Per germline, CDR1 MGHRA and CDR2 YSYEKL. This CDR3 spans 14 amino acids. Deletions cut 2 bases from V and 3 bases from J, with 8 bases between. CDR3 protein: CASSQFRLGNTIYF. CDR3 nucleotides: TGCGCCAGCAGCCAATTTCGTCTTGGAAACACCATATATTTT.

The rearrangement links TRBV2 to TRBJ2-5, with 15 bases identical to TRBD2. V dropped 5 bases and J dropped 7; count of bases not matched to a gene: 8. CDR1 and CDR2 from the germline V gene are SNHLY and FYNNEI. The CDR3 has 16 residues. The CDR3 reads CASSPGTSGGLRTQYF. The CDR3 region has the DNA TGTGCCAGCAGTCCCGGGACTAGCGGGGGGTTACGGACCCAGTACTTC.

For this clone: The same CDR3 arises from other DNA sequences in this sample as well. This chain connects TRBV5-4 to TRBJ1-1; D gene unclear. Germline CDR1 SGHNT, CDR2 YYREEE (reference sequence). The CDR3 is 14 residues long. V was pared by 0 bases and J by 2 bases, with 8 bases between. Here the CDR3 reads CASSLVGRNTEAFF. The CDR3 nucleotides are TGTGCCAGCAGCTTGGTTGGTAGAAACACTGAAGCTTTCTTT.

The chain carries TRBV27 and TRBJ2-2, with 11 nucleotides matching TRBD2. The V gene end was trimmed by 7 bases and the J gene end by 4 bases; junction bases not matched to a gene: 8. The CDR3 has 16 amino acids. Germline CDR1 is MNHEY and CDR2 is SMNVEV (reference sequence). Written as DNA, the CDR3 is TGTGCCAGCACCATCCTCCTAGCGGGGGGCACCGGGGAGCTGTTTTTT. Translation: CASTILLAGGTGELFF.